This TCR beta chain is drawn from a study of PD-L1 blockade in urothelial cancer. Study-level information: Most of the 29 patients were men who had bladder-origin urothelial cancer. General observations from the study: A below-median TCR clonality in blood before treatment predicted better survival.

As to this clone: What it recognizes is unknown.

There are 15 residues in the CDR3. The germline V gene has CDR1 MNHEY and CDR2 SVGAGI. V lost 0 bases, J lost 1 base, and 9 bases lay in between. The sample's time point: peripheral blood 6 weeks after treatment start. Added to each PCR by spiking were synthetic TCR analog templates. Only in-frame clones appear in the TCRdb table, and some are missing; sequencing was by immunoSEQ multiplex PCR. Of roughly 120,000 clones detected, about 89% appear once; the ten largest clones hold 1.7%. The sequencing used PBMCs, collected around atezolizumab (anti-PD-L1) treatment. The clonotype comes from a man between 60 and 75 years old with urothelial cancer. J is TRBJ1-2 and V is TRBV6-5; the D is unclear. DNA of the CDR3: TGTGCCAGCAGTTACTCGAGGGCGGTTAACTATGGCTACACCTTC. It encodes CASSYSRAVNYGYTF.